This TCR beta chain was found in a study of lymphopenia after photon versus proton radiotherapy. Whole-study findings and limits: Proton therapy kept repertoires fairly stable, unlike photons, which gained effector/memory cells. Authors raise, but do not show, better survival with proton therapy. Larger post-nadir TCR diversity loss correlated inversely with survival in deceased patients. After lymphocyte nadir, photon-treated repertoires showed oligoclonal expansion, especially CD8+ Temra.

This CDR3 comprises 13 residues. Trimming left V 4 bases short and J 10 bases short, with 15 bases between. Per the germline V gene, CDR1 is ENHRY and CDR2 is SYGVKD. Assay used: immunoSEQ multiplex PCR; TCRdb lists only in-frame clones, some missing. The sample lists tens of thousands of clones, approximately 90% occurring once. Worth noting for this clone: Its antigen is still unknown.

This sample comprised peripheral blood, obtained from a patient treated with photon-based radiotherapy. The chain carries TRBV10-3 and TRBJ2-3; D possibly corresponds to TRBD1 (6 bases). The TCR originated in a woman in her 70s with pancreatic cancer. The CDR3 nucleotides read TGTGCCATCAGTGCCCACGAAACAGGGTCGCAGTATTTT. Residues: CAISAHETGSQYF.